This TCR beta chain is drawn from a study of regulatory and conventional T cells in RAG deficiency. This clone was recorded only once. Its antigen is not known. Study-level points and caveats: Compared with controls, unique Treg TCR beta sequences dropped roughly 94-fold in Omenn syndrome and CID/AS. Omenn patients showed >75% Treg-Tconv overlap and shorter CDR3 lengths.

Using immunoSEQ multiplex PCR, the repertoire was profiled, and TCRdb retains in-frame clones only, with some absent. Of under 7,500 clones listed, almost 85% are singletons. The CDR3 extends over 15 amino acids. V lost 5 bases to trimming and J lost 0 bases, with 13 bases between them. Germline lookup yields CDR1 MNHEY and CDR2 SMNVEV (reference sequence). A further study also used this sample, focusing on regulatory T cells. From that study: The PCR used 52 TRBV and 13 TRBJ primers. Regulatory T cells showed the strongest V-J pair restriction and V/J gene skewing among patient repertoires.

The sequencing input was CD8+ T cells sorted from blood. The sequence came from a human donor in good health. The V and J genes are TRBV27 and TRBJ1-2; perhaps TRBD1 as D (5 bases). The CDR3 reads CASSRQGYTNYGYTF. The CDR3 DNA is TGTGCCAGCAGTCGTCAGGGTTACACTAACTATGGCTACACCTTC.